The sequence of this T cell receptor (beta chain) was determined in a study of OX40 agonist ivuxolimab in advanced cancers. Turning to the overall study: Ivuxolimab was an agonistic, fully human IgG2 monoclonal antibody directed against OX40 (CD134), a costimulatory receptor. Intravenous ivuxolimab was administered to patients every 2 weeks at six dose levels: 0.01, 0.1, 0.3, 1.5, 3 and 10 mg/kg. Of the 52 patients in dose escalation, about 19 had hepatocellular carcinoma, approximately 15 had melanoma, 9 had renal cell carcinoma and 9 had head and neck cancer. A male proportion of around 80% and a mean age of about 60 years, ranging from 23 to 79, were recorded for the dose-escalation cohort. Prior anti-PD-1, anti-PD-L1 or anti-CTLA-4 therapy was permitted, and about two fifths of dose-escalation patients had received checkpoint inhibitors. Partial responses occurred in three dose-escalation patients, of whom one had hepatocellular carcinoma and two had cutaneous melanoma. Peripheral TCRbeta sequencing aimed to test whether ivuxolimab altered TCR sequence diversity and caused clonal T-cell expansion. The paper describes the monotherapy dose-escalation part (N of about 54 patients) of the phase I trial of ivuxolimab. Overall study outcomes, separate from this receptor: After ivuxolimab, CD8+ T cells had more expanded clones than CD4+ T cells on average. In the 0.1-3.0 mg/kg groups, partial responders had among the lowest normalized peripheral clonal expansion, particularly in CD8+ T cells. Low levels of normalized T-cell clonal expansion were also seen in some patients who did not respond. Clonal expansion of both CD4+ and CD8+ blood T cells was observed from baseline to week 6 at doses 0.1 to 3.0 mg/kg. Antigen specificity was not determined for the clonally expanded peripheral T cells.

Genomic DNA was extracted from sorted cells for sequencing of the TCRbeta CDR3 region. The immunoSEQ Assay was used for sequencing of TCRbeta CDR3 regions. The immuneACCESS repertoire file appears here via TCRdb, limited to in-frame rearrangements. These files lack a portion of the clones; in checked studies, under half of the deficit traces to unresolved V genes, and the cause of the others is not known. The sample table contains 87,000 or so clones; only one count was recorded for 80% to 90% of them. The top ten clones comprise around 1.6% of the sample. Patients with a history of autoimmune disease or receiving systemic immunosuppression were excluded from the trial. Peripheral blood for TCR sequencing was collected from all dose cohorts at baseline, on cycle 4 day 1, and on cycle 7 day 1. Samples were obtained from an open-label, multicenter, first-in-human phase I dose-escalation trial of ivuxolimab. Adults with locally advanced or metastatic head and neck squamous cell, hepatocellular, melanoma or renal cell carcinoma were enrolled in the trial. Before TCR sequencing, CD4+ T cells and CD8+ T cells were sorted from peripheral blood as separate populations.

Regarding this clone: Its target antigen remains unknown. No per-base quality is available; no much larger clone lies one base away.

Here V drops 8 bases and J drops 4 bases, and the junction holds 7 bases not matched to any gene. Reading the germline V gene (reference sequence) gives CDR1 LNHDA and CDR2 SQIVND. Measured from the cysteine to the phenylalanine, the CDR3 is 13 residues long. Solely the CDR3 DNA is kept, with 39 bases framed from the first base. Sequences were derived from CD4+ or CD8+ T cells sorted from blood, sampled in a trial of the OX40 agonist ivuxolimab. The rearranged segments are TRBV19 and TRBJ1-2, with 7 middle bases fitting TRBD1. This TCR was recovered from an adult with an advanced solid tumor such as melanoma, head and neck, liver or kidney cancer. The CDR3: CASLYRGGYGYTF. The DNA is as follows: TGTGCCAGTTTGTACAGGGGTGGCTATGGCTACACCTTC.